This T cell receptor beta chain was documented in a study of blood T cell repertoires in COVID-19. The CDR3 length is 13 residues. From germline, CDR1 is SGHRS and CDR2 YFSETQ. The junction had 3 bases not matched to a gene; V was cut back by 4 bases and J by 4 bases. Per the study methods: Amplification from reference gene primers served as the basis for estimated nucleated cell counts. TCRdb's copy holds only in-frame clones and misses some; the assay was immunoSEQ multiplex PCR. D and trimming come from the DNA, and the V and J calls and clone size come from that table. The sample has approximately 390,000 clones; more than 70% are singletons. Seattle-derived patients entered the study during active infection and were followed longitudinally.

This TCR came from a woman in her fifties or sixties with COVID-19, enrolled during active disease. The chain combines TRBV5-1 with TRBJ2-5, with 8 bases aligning to TRBD2. The sequenced sample was peripheral blood. CDR3 bases: TGCGCCAGCAGCGTAGCGGGAACAGAGACCCAGTACTTC. Its translation is CASSVAGTETQYF.